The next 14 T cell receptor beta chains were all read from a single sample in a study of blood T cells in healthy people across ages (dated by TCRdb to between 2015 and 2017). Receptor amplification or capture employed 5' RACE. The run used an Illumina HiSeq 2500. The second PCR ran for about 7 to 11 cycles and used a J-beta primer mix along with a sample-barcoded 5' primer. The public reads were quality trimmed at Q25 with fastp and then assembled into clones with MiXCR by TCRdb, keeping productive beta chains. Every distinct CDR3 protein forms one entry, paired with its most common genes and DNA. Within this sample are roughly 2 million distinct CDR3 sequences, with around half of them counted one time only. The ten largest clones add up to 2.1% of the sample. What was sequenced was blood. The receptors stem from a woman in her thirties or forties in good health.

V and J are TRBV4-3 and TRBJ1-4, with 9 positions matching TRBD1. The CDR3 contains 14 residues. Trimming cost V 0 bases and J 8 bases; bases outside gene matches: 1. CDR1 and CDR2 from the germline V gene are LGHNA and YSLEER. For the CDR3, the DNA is TGCGCCAGCAGCCAAGACGGACAGGGGGAAAAACTGTTTTTT. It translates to CASSQDGQGEKLFF.

The CDR3, as DNA: TGTGCCACCAGCAGAGATCCCCCCCTGCACAGACAGATGGGACTCTATGGCTACACCTTC. Amino acids: CATSRDPPLHRQMGLYGYTF. The V gene is TRBV15, the J gene TRBJ1-2, with D possibly matching TRBD1 (5 bases). Germline CDR1 reads LNHNV; CDR2 reads YYDKDF (reference sequence). The CDR3 is 20 residues long. V lost 0 bases to trimming and J lost 4 bases, with 27 bases between them.

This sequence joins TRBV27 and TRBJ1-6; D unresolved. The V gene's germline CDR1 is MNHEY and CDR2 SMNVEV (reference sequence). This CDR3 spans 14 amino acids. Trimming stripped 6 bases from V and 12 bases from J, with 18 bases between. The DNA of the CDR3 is TGTGCCAGCAGCCCTCTAGATGCCTTGCAACCCCTCCACTTT. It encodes CASSPLDALQPLHF.

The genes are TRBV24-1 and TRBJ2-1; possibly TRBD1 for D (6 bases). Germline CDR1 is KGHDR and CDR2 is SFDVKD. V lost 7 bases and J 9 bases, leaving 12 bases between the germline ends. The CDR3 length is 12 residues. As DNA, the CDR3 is TGTGCCACCAGCGAGGGGGTAAGTGAGCAGTTCTTC. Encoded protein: CATSEGVSEQFF.

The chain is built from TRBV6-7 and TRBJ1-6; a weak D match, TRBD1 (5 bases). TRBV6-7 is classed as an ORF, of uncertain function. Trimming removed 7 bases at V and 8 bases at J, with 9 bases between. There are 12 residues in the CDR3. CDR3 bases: TGTGCCAGCACTAGGGGAGATTCACCCCTCCACTTT. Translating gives CASTRGDSPLHF.

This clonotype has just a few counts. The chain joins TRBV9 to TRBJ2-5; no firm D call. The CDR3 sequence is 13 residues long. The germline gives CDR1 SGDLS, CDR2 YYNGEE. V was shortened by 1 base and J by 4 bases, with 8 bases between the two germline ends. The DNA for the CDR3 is TGTGCCAGCAGCGTAATGGGCGGAGAGACCCAGTACTTC. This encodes CASSVMGGETQYF. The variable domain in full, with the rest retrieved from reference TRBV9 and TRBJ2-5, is DSGVTQTPKHLITATGQRVTLRCSPRSGDLSVYWYQQSLDQGLQFLIQYYNGEERAKGNILERFSAQQFPDLHSELNLSSLELGDSALYFCASSVMGGETQYFGPGTRLLVL.

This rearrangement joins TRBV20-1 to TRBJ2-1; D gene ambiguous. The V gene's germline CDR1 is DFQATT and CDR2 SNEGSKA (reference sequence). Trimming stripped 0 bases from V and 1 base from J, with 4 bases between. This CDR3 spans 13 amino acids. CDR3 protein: CSARERSYNEQFF. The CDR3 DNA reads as TGCAGTGCTAGAGAGCGGTCCTACAATGAGCAGTTCTTC.

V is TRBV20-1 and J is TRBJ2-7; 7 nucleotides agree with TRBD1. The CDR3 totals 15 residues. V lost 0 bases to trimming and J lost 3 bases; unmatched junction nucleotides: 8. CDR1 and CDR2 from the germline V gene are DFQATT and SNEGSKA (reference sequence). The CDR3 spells CSARDPKQGSYEQYF. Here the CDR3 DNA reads TGCAGTGCTAGAGACCCGAAACAGGGGAGCTACGAGCAGTACTTC.

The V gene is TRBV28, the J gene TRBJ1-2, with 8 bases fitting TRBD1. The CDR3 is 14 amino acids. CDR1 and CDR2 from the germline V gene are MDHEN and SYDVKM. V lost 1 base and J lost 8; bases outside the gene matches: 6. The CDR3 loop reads CASSLFGQGGGYTF. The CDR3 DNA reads TGTGCCAGCAGTTTATTTGGACAGGGTGGAGGCTACACCTTC.

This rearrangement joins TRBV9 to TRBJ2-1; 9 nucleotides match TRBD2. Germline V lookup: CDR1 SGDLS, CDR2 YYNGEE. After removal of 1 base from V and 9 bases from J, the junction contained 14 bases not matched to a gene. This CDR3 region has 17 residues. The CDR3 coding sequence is TGTGCCAGCAGCGTAACCCCCGGGGGTAGCGGGGGTCCTGAGCAGTTCTTC. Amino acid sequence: CASSVTPGGSGGPEQFF.

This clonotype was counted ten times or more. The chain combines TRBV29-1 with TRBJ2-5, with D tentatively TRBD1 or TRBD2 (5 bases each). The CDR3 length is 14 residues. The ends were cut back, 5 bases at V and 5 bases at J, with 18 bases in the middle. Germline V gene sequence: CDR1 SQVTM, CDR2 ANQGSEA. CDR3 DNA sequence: TGCAGCGTTAGGACCTACCCGGGACGGGAGACCCAGTACTTC. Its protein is CSVRTYPGRETQYF.

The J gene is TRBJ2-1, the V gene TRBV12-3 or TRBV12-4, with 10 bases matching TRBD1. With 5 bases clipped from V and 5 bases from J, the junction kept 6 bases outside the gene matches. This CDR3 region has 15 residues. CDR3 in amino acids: CASSSRDRGDNEQFF. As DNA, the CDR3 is TGTGCCAGCAGTAGCCGGGACAGGGGAGACAATGAGCAGTTCTTC.

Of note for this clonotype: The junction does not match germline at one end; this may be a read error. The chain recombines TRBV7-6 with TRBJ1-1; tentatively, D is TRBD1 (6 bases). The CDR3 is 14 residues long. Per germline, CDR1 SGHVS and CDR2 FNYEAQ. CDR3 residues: CASSLVQGNTEAFF. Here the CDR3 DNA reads TGTGCCAGCAGCTTAGTACAGGGTAATACTGAGGCTTTCTTT.

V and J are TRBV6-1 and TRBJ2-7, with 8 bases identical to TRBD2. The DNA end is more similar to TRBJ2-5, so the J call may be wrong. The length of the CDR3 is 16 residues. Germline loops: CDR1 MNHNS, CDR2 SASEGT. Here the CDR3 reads CASRIQRGGIGETQYF. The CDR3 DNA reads TGTGCCAGCAGGATCCAACGCGGGGGGATCGGGGAGACCCAGTACTTC.